Listed below are T cell receptor beta chains from one sample, sequenced in a study of T cell responses to AZD1222 COVID-19 vaccine. Assay: immunoSEQ multiplex PCR; the TCRdb copy retains only in-frame clones and omits some. Of 140,000 or so clones in the sample, over 85% were seen once. Sequenced material: peripheral blood, taken 28 days after the second AZD1222 dose. Source of these receptors: an adult who received the AZD1222 COVID-19 vaccine. CDR3s include the opening cysteine and the closing phenylalanine or tryptophan. The D gene is left open where the match is weak. Rows may omit the clone size; those that give it use once, few, many or a size class.

d_call: -; j_call: TRBJ1-2; v_call: TRBV12-3/TRBV12-4; clone_size: -; cdr3_aa: CASSLEQEGYTF; cdr3_nt: TGTGCCAGCAGTTTAGAGCAGGAGGGCTACACCTTC
d_call: TRBD1; j_call: TRBJ2-3; v_call: TRBV6-2/TRBV6-3; clone_size: -; cdr3_aa: CASSSRQGADTQYF; cdr3_nt: TGTGCCAGCAGTTCCAGGCAGGGGGCAGATACGCAGTATTTT
d_call: TRBD1; j_call: TRBJ1-4; v_call: TRBV6-1; clone_size: -; cdr3_aa: CASSDPDRGAEKLFF; cdr3_nt: TGTGCCAGCAGTGATCCGGACAGGGGGGCAGAAAAACTGTTTTTT
d_call: -; j_call: TRBJ2-3; v_call: TRBV9; clone_size: -; cdr3_aa: CASSPPGTTDTQYF; cdr3_nt: TGTGCCAGCAGCCCCCCCGGGACGACAGATACGCAGTATTTT
d_call: TRBD1; j_call: TRBJ2-2; v_call: TRBV2; clone_size: -; cdr3_aa: CATTTGGELDTGELFF; cdr3_nt: TGTGCCACCACAACAGGGGGCGAATTGGACACCGGGGAGCTGTTTTTT
d_call: -; j_call: TRBJ2-1; v_call: TRBV7-9; clone_size: -; cdr3_aa: CASSLEGNEQFF; cdr3_nt: TGTGCCAGCAGCTTAGAGGGGAATGAGCAGTTCTTC
d_call: -; j_call: TRBJ1-2; v_call: TRBV9; clone_size: -; cdr3_aa: CASSVGPYGYTF; cdr3_nt: TGTGCCAGCAGCGTGGGACCCTATGGCTACACCTTC
d_call: -; j_call: TRBJ1-1; v_call: TRBV12-3/TRBV12-4; clone_size: -; cdr3_aa: CASSQGGTEAFF; cdr3_nt: TGTGCCAGCAGTCAGGGTGGCACTGAAGCTTTCTTT
d_call: TRBD1; j_call: TRBJ2-3; v_call: TRBV7-3; clone_size: -; cdr3_aa: CASSVGMGGQGGTDTQYF; cdr3_nt: TGTGCCAGCAGCGTGGGGATGGGGGGACAGGGAGGCACAGATACGCAGTATTTT
d_call: -; j_call: TRBJ1-3; v_call: TRBV7-9; clone_size: once; cdr3_aa: CASSSRADTIYF; cdr3_nt: TGTGCCAGCAGCTCCAGAGCGGACACCATATATTTT
d_call: -; j_call: TRBJ1-4; v_call: TRBV6-4; clone_size: -; cdr3_aa: CASSDSLCPPPPLLPNEKLFF; cdr3_nt: TGTGCCAGCAGTGACTCACTTTGCCCCCCACCCCCATTACTCCCTAATGAAAAACTGTTTTTT
d_call: TRBD1; j_call: TRBJ2-1; v_call: TRBV4-2; clone_size: few; cdr3_aa: CASSRGQADVDEQFF; cdr3_nt: TGTGCCAGCAGCCGCGGACAGGCCGACGTGGATGAGCAGTTCTTC
d_call: TRBD1; j_call: TRBJ2-7; v_call: TRBV10-3; clone_size: -; cdr3_aa: CAIRRDRDRYEQYF; cdr3_nt: TGTGCCATCAGGCGGGACAGGGATCGGTACGAGCAGTACTTC
d_call: -; j_call: TRBJ1-5; v_call: TRBV10-3; clone_size: -; cdr3_aa: CAISESGSDNQPQHF; cdr3_nt: TGTGCCATCAGTGAGTCTGGCAGCGACAATCAGCCCCAGCATTTT
d_call: -; j_call: TRBJ1-5; v_call: TRBV24-1; clone_size: -; cdr3_aa: CATSDLDSNQPQHF; cdr3_nt: TGTGCCACCAGTGATTTGGACAGCAATCAGCCCCAGCATTTT
d_call: -; j_call: TRBJ2-7; v_call: TRBV29-1; clone_size: -; cdr3_aa: CSVEGQGYYEQYF; cdr3_nt: TGCAGCGTTGAAGGCCAGGGGTACTACGAGCAGTACTTC
d_call: -; j_call: TRBJ2-2; v_call: TRBV6-6; clone_size: -; cdr3_aa: CASSPTPSGTFVGELFF; cdr3_nt: TGTGCCAGCAGTCCAACCCCTTCCGGGACCTTCGTGGGGGAGCTGTTTTTT
d_call: -; j_call: TRBJ2-3; v_call: TRBV30; clone_size: few; cdr3_aa: CASPLAGSTDTQYF; cdr3_nt: TGTGCCTCCCCATTAGCAGGGAGCACAGATACGCAGTATTTT
d_call: -; j_call: TRBJ2-7; v_call: TRBV18; clone_size: -; cdr3_aa: CASSPSPLTSQSTYEQYF; cdr3_nt: TGTGCCAGCTCACCCTCGCCCCTGACATCCCAATCCACCTACGAGCAGTACTTC
d_call: -; j_call: TRBJ1-5; v_call: TRBV6-1; clone_size: -; cdr3_aa: CASSEGKNSNQPQHF; cdr3_nt: TGTGCCAGCAGTGAGGGCAAGAATAGCAATCAGCCCCAGCATTTT
d_call: TRBD2; j_call: TRBJ2-2; v_call: TRBV7-9; clone_size: -; cdr3_aa: CASSHSGGRYTGELFF; cdr3_nt: TGTGCCAGCAGCCACTCGGGAGGGCGCTATACCGGGGAGCTGTTTTTT
d_call: -; j_call: TRBJ2-7; v_call: TRBV7-9; clone_size: -; cdr3_aa: CASSARDGSYEQYF; cdr3_nt: TGTGCCAGCAGCGCGAGGGACGGCTCCTACGAGCAGTACTTC
d_call: TRBD1; j_call: TRBJ2-3; v_call: TRBV2; clone_size: -; cdr3_aa: CASSPGQGATDTQYF; cdr3_nt: TGTGCCAGCAGTCCGGGACAGGGGGCCACAGATACGCAGTATTTT